Below, 14 T cell receptor beta chains from the same sample are listed, as sequenced in a study of blood T cell repertoires in COVID-19. The repertoire was sequenced with immunoSEQ multiplex PCR; TCRdb's copy has only in-frame clones and lacks some. The data contain approximately 20,000 clones, roughly 91% of them singletons. The sample comprised peripheral blood. All receptors come from a human donor in a cohort sampled during active COVID-19.

CDR3 sequence: CASSGMGSGITEAFF. The CDR3 region has the DNA TGTGCCAGCAGTGGAATGGGGTCAGGGATAACTGAAGCTTTCTTT. V gene TRBV25-1 combines with J gene TRBJ1-1; tentatively, D is TRBD1 (5 bases). Trimming left V 4 bases short and J 5 bases short, with 17 bases between. The CDR3 length is 15 residues. In germline, CDR1 is MGHDK, CDR2 SYGVNS. Supplemented by reference TRBV25-1 and TRBJ1-1, the full variable domain reads EADIYQTPRYLVIGTGKKITLECSQTMGHDKMYWYQQDPGMELHLIHYSYGVNSTEKGDLSSESTVSRIRTEHFPLTLESARPSHTSQYLCASSGMGSGITEAFFGQGTRLTVV.

Concerning this clone itself: Relative to the germline gene, one junction end is altered; a read error may explain this. The genes are TRBV2 and TRBJ2-2; 8 bases match TRBD2. Germline CDR1 SNHLY, CDR2 FYNNEI. The CDR3 extends over 16 amino acids. In DNA, the CDR3 is TGTGCCAGCAGTGTAGGGCGGGAGGCGAATACCGGGGAGCTGTTTTTT. Translating gives CASSVGREANTGELFF.

This chain connects TRBV6-2 or TRBV6-3 to TRBJ2-3; 12 nucleotides align to TRBD2. The length of the CDR3 is 16 residues. V gave up 4 bases and J gave up 0 bases; unmatched junction bases: 2. From germline, CDR1 is MNHEY and CDR2 SVGEGT. The DNA for the CDR3 is TGTGCCAGCAGTTGGACTAGCGGGGCTAGCACAGATACGCAGTATTTT. It yields the protein CASSWTSGASTDTQYF.

V gene TRBV11-2 combines with J gene TRBJ2-7, with D possibly being TRBD2 (6 bases). The V end was cut by 3 bases, the J end by 4 bases, with 7 bases between. Germline V lookup: CDR1 SGHAT, CDR2 FQNNGV. The CDR3 contains 12 residues. The CDR3 region is CASSFGGYEQYF. In nucleotides, the CDR3 is TGTGCCAGCAGCTTCGGGGGTTACGAGCAGTACTTC.

This clone has only one observation. The V call is TRBV7-2, the J call TRBJ2-2; 9 bases are a match to TRBD2. The CDR3 covers 18 residues. The V and J ends lost 3 bases and 1 base, in that order; junction bases with no gene match: 9. Germline V gene lookup returns CDR1 SGHTA and CDR2 FQGNSA. CDR3 amino acids: CASSFSVASGVNTGELFF. CDR3 DNA: TGTGCCAGCAGCTTTTCTGTGGCTAGCGGGGTGAACACCGGGGAGCTGTTTTTT.

This rearrangement joins TRBV27 to TRBJ1-5, with 7 nucleotides matching TRBD1. Unmatched junction bases numbered 6, after V lost 7 bases and J lost 3 bases. Germline loops: CDR1 MNHEY, CDR2 SMNVEV (reference sequence). The CDR3 is 14 amino acids. Here the CDR3 DNA reads TGTGCCAGCAAACTGGGACAGTTCAATCAGCCCCAGCATTTT. This codes for CASKLGQFNQPQHF.

V usage is TRBV20-1 and J usage is TRBJ2-5, with D maybe TRBD2 (5 bases). V lost 6 bases and J 7 bases, leaving 12 bases between the germline ends. This CDR3 region has 11 residues. Germline-derived CDR1 and CDR2 are DFQATT and SNEGSKA (reference sequence). As DNA, the CDR3 is TGCAGTGCCTTCCAAGAGGGGACCCAGTACTTC. It is translated as CSAFQEGTQYF.

This chain links TRBV5-4 with TRBJ1-2; 7 bases line up with TRBD1. Germline V lookup: CDR1 SGHNT, CDR2 YYREEE (reference sequence). V lost 4 bases to trimming and J lost 4 bases; unmatched junction nucleotides: 10. This CDR3 is built from 15 residues. The CDR3 coding sequence is TGTGCCAGCAGCCGATTTCGGACAGGCACCTATGGCTACACCTTC. This gives the protein CASSRFRTGTYGYTF.

The V call is TRBV10-3, the J call TRBJ1-6; TRBD1 might be the D (5 bases). Germline CDR1 ENHRY, CDR2 SYGVKD. This CDR3 comprises 14 residues. Trimming stripped 2 bases from V and 7 bases from J, with 9 bases between. DNA of the CDR3: TGTGCCATCAGTGAGGGGGGGTGGAATTCACCCCTCCACTTT. This encodes CAISEGGWNSPLHF.

This rearrangement joins TRBV14 to TRBJ2-3, with D possibly matching TRBD1 (5 bases). This CDR3 has 13 amino acids. Germline V gene sequence: CDR1 SGHDN, CDR2 FVKESK. The V gene lost 4 bases and the J gene lost 3 bases, with 8 bases spanning the gap. The CDR3 sequence is CASSRDRTDTQYF. In DNA, the CDR3 is TGTGCCAGCAGCCGCGACAGAACAGATACGCAGTATTTT.

The rearrangement links TRBV5-4 to TRBJ2-1; 11 bases map to TRBD2. The CDR3 loop spans 15 amino acids. Germline values: CDR1 SGHNT, CDR2 YYREEE (reference sequence). The trim removed 4 bases at V and 7 bases at J, leaving 7 bases unmatched. CDR3 in amino acids: CASSRGTSGGNEQFF. DNA for the CDR3: TGTGCCAGCAGCCGTGGGACTAGCGGCGGGAATGAGCAGTTCTTC. Full variable domain (missing parts from reference TRBV5-4 and TRBJ2-1): ETGVTQSPTHLIKTRGQQVTLRCSSQSGHNTVSWYQQALGQGPQFIFQYYREEENGRGNFPPRFSGLQFPNYSSELNVNALELDDSALYLCASSRGTSGGNEQFFGPGTRLTVL.

The V gene is TRBV7-2, the J gene TRBJ2-1, with 11 positions matching TRBD2. The CDR3 runs 15 residues. After removal of 5 bases from V and 6 bases from J, the junction contained 6 bases not matched to a gene. CDR1 is SGHTA and CDR2 is FQGNSA in the germline V gene. The CDR3 DNA reads TGTGCCAGCAGCCCTCGACTAGCGGGGTCCAATGAGCAGTTCTTC. Its protein product is CASSPRLAGSNEQFF.

J is TRBJ2-5 and V is TRBV27, with D possibly being TRBD2 (7 bases). The ends were cut back, 1 base at V and 5 bases at J, with 14 bases in the middle. CDR3 length: 15 amino acids. Germline V gene data show CDR1 as MNHEY and CDR2 as SMNVEV (reference sequence). The CDR3 DNA is TGTGCCAGCAGTTTATATGGGGGGGCTGGGGAGACCCAGTACTTC. Its protein is CASSLYGGAGETQYF.

This chain connects TRBV7-9 to TRBJ1-5; 7 positions match TRBD1. Unmatched junction bases numbered 7, after V lost 1 base and J lost 4 bases. The CDR3 length is 16 residues. Looked up from germline, CDR1 is SEHNR and CDR2 is FQNEAQ (reference sequence). The CDR3 sequence is CASSLGPGQRNQPQHF. CDR3 DNA sequence: TGTGCCAGCAGCTTAGGACCGGGACAGCGGAATCAGCCCCAGCATTTT.